In its sample, the clone carrying this T cell receptor (beta chain) was seen many times. Its specificity is not known. This specimen belongs to a study of neurological immune-mediated disorders. Germline V gene data show CDR1 as SGHRS and CDR2 as YFSETQ. The CDR3 totals 16 residues. V shed 1 base and J shed 5 bases, with 15 bases lying between them. The study, taken as a whole, reports: HTLV-1-associated myelopathy had the most TCR clonal expansion, while multiple sclerosis had the least, a level that fell below healthy controls. None of the CDR3 amino acid sequences of expanded clones were shared across subjects, and this suggested private repertoires in all groups.

The study built unsorted libraries from 2 million PBMCs kept at -80 C. The authors produced cDNA by 5'RACE using 10-nucleotide random UMIs. MiXCR, applied by TCRdb to the 5' RACE reads, yields one record per CDR3 protein. The top ten hold about 4.5% of the sample, which has 20,000 to 30,000 distinct CDR3 sequences, roughly 6.3% seen once. This chain connects TRBV5-1 to TRBJ1-4; D might be TRBD1 (5 bases). Sequenced: PBMCs. This TCR was sampled from a woman in her forties in good health. The CDR3 DNA sequence: TGCGCCAGCAGCTTGTCCGGGACCGCTCAAAATGAAAAACTGTTTTTT. Translated, it gives CASSLSGTAQNEKLFF.